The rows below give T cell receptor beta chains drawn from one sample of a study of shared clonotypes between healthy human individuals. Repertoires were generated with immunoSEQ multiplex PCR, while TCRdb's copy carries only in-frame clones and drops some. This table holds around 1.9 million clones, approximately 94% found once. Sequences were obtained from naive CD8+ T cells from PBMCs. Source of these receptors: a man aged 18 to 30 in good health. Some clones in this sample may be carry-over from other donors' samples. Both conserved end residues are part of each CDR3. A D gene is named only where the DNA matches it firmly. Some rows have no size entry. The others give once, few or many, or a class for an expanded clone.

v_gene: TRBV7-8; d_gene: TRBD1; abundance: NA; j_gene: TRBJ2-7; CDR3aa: CASSSRSGQGHEQYF; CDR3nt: TGTGCCAGCAGCTCCAGGTCGGGACAGGGCCACGAGCAGTACTTC
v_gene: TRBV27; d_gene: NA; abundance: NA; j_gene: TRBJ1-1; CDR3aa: CASSLRKGTEAFF; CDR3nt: TGTGCCAGCAGCTTAAGGAAGGGCACTGAAGCTTTCTTT
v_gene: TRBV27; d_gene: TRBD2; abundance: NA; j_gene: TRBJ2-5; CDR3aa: CASSLSKGGEGPLWETQYF; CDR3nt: TGTGCCAGCAGTTTATCGAAGGGCGGGGAGGGGCCGCTTTGGGAGACCCAGTACTTC
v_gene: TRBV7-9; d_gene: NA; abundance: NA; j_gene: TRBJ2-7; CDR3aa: CASSLKFQGEQYF; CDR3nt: TGTGCCAGCAGCTTAAAATTTCAGGGCGAGCAGTACTTC
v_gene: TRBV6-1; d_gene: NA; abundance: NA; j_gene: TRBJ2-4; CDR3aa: CASSVERKGRNIQYF; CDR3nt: TGTGCCAGCAGTGTCGAGAGGAAGGGGAGAAACATTCAGTACTTC
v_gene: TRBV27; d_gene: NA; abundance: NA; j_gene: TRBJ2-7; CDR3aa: CASRHRGSYEQYF; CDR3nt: TGTGCCAGCAGGCACCGGGGCTCCTACGAGCAGTACTTC
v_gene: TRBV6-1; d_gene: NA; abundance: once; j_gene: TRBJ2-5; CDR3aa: CASSPWGAGQETQYF; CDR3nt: TGTGCCAGCAGCCCTTGGGGGGCCGGACAAGAGACCCAGTACTTC
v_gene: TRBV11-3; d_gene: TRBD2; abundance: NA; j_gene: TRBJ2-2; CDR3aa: CASSVTFSGRSSVNTGELFF; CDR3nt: TGTGCCAGCAGCGTTACCTTTAGCGGGAGGTCTTCGGTCAACACCGGGGAGCTGTTTTTT
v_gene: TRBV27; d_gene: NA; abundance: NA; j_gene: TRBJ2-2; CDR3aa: CASSLRGTGELFF; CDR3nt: TGTGCCAGCAGTTTAAGGGGGACCGGGGAGCTGTTTTTT
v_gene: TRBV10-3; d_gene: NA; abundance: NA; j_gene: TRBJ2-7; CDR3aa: CAISEASQGGWYEQYF; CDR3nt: TGTGCCATCAGTGAGGCCTCACAGGGTGGGTGGTACGAGCAGTACTTC
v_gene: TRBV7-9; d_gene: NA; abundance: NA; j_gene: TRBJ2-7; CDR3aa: CASSLASGSYEQYF; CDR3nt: TGTGCCAGCAGCTTAGCTTCGGGGTCCTACGAGCAGTACTTC
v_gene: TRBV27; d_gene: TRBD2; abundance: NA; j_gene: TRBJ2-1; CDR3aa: CASGDRGRSSYNEQFF; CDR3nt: TGTGCCAGCGGCGACCGCGGGAGGAGCTCCTACAATGAGCAGTTCTTC
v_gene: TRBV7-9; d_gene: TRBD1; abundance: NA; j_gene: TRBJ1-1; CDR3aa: CASSLGTGNTEAFF; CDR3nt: TGTGCCAGCAGCTTAGGGACAGGGAACACTGAAGCTTTCTTT
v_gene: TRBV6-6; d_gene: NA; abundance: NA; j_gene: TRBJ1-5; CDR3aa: CASRREDQPQHF; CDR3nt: TGTGCCAGCCGCAGGGAAGACCAGCCCCAGCATTTT
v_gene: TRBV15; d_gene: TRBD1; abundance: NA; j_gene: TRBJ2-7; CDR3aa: CATSSPGTGGYEQYF; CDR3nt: TGTGCCACCAGCAGTCCCGGGACAGGGGGCTACGAGCAGTACTTC
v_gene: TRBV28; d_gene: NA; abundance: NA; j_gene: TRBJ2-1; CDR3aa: CASSFRRDNEQFF; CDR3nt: TGTGCCAGCAGTTTTAGGAGAGACAATGAGCAGTTCTTC
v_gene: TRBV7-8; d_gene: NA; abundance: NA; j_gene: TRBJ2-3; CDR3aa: CASSQAPRGEDTQYF; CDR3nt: TGTGCCAGCAGCCAGGCCCCCCGGGGCGAAGATACGCAGTATTTT
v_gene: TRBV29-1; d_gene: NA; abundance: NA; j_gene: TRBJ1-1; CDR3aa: CSPLRGGTEAFF; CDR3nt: TGCAGCCCCCTGCGGGGGGGCACTGAAGCTTTCTTT
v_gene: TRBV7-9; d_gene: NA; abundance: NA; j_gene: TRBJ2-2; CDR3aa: CASSLELGAGDVTGELFF; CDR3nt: TGTGCCAGCAGCTTAGAGTTGGGGGCGGGAGACGTCACCGGGGAGCTGTTTTTT
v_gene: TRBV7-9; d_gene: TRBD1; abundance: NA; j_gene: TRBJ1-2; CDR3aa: CASSPGTVYGYTF; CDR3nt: TGTGCCAGCAGCCCAGGGACAGTCTATGGCTACACCTTC
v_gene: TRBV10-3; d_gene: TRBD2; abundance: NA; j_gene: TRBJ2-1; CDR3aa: CAIRGGLAGNEQFF; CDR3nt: TGTGCCATCAGGGGGGGACTAGCAGGCAATGAGCAGTTCTTC
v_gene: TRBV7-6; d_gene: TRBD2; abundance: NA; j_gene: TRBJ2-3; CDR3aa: CASSGGGPFVYTQYF; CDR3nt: TGTGCCAGCAGCGGCGGGGGACCCTTCGTGTATACGCAGTATTTT
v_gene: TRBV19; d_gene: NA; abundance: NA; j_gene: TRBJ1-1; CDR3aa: CASSIGTSPNTEAFF; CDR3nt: TGTGCCAGTAGTATAGGAACCTCACCTAACACTGAAGCTTTCTTT
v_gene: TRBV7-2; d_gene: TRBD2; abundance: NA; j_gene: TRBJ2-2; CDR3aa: CASSLASSGDLGTGELFF; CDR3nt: TGTGCCAGCAGCTTAGCATCTAGCGGGGACCTGGGGACCGGGGAGCTGTTTTTT
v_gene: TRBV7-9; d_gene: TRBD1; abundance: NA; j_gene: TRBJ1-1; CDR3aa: CASSLNENLGQGNTEAFF; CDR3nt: TGTGCCAGCAGCTTAAACGAAAACCTGGGACAGGGGAACACTGAAGCTTTCTTT
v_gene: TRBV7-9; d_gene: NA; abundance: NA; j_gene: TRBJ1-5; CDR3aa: CASSSPQYSNQPQHF; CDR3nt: TGTGCCAGCAGCTCCCCTCAGTATAGCAATCAGCCCCAGCATTTT
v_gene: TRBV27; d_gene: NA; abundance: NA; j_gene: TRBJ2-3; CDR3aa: CASTGAADTQYF; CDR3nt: TGTGCCAGCACGGGGGCCGCAGATACGCAGTATTTT